Described below is a single TCR beta chain sequence and its context. The antigen it recognizes is unknown. The input lacks base qualities; no much larger clone sits a single base away. The immunoSEQ Assay, a bias-controlled multiplex PCR, was used to amplify TCRbeta CDR3 regions from genomic DNA. Under the source paper's analysis protocol: The number of nucleated cells in each sample was estimated by amplification of reference gene primers within the assay. To quantify the absolute abundance of each unique TCRbeta CDR3 rearrangement, sequence reads were collapsed and filtered. Productive Simpson clonality was computed per sample as the square root of Simpson's diversity index over productive rearrangements. TCRdb carries this immuneACCESS record with in-frame sequences only. Its versions omit some clonotypes, under half of them owing to an unresolved V gene in the studies checked, with the rest unexplained. The V and J calls and the clone size are those of that table, but D and trimming were determined from the DNA. The sample records 300,000 or so clones, 70% to 90% of which are singletons. Together, the top ten hold around 5.9% of the sample.

In the prospective study, participants were roughly 18 to 100 years old, resided in 20 to 30 geographic areas of the United States, and were enrolled through a virtual design. In the prospective study, participants were assigned to cohorts based on the clinical history participants reported in a screening survey and a study questionnaire. Recovered participants in ImmuneRACE Cohort 3 were defined by two consecutive negative NP/OP PCR tests, clearance by a healthcare professional, or resolution of symptoms. Mobile phlebotomists in the prospective study collected whole blood, serum and a nasopharyngeal or oropharyngeal swab from every participant. Over an approximately 2-month period, participants in the prospective study had the option of providing additional blood draws and questionnaires. Before DNA extraction, blood samples from the prospective study were shipped at room temperature or frozen.

The CDR3 runs 13 residues from the cysteine to the phenylalanine. Only the CDR3 DNA stays, 39 bases, in frame from base 1. In the germline V gene, CDR1 corresponds to SGHTA and CDR2 to FQGTGA. The junction shows trimming of 5 bases on V and 3 bases on J, plus 10 bases between the germline ends. The sample comes from a study of blood T cell repertoires in COVID-19 (dated by TCRdb to 2020 to 2022). With regard to the full study: Collaborator samples came from the United States, Italy and Spain and covered acute and convalescent phases of COVID-19. Samples came from the ongoing ImmuneRACE study (first 160 participants) plus 1,254 subjects from 6 global collaborators. The material from the prospective study consisted of cDNA or gDNA derived from T cells, B-cell-depleted T cells, or PBMCs. The repertoires were made available in a free public database intended to serve as a resource for research on the immune response to SARS-CoV-2. Nearly every sample came with metadata listing a de-identified subject ID, COVID-19 status, age in years and sex. Deeply sampled blood TCRbeta repertoires from subjects exposed to, actively infected with, or recovered from COVID-19 were included in the dataset. Where available, HLA class I and class II types were obtained from metadata supplied by the sample provider rather than from assay-based typing. The full study reports these points: The quantity of clinical and demographic metadata differed by source and by participant and was supplied without curation.

The V gene is TRBV7-3 and the J gene is TRBJ1-1; there is no confident call for the D gene. The sample consisted of PBMCs or T cells enriched from blood (not recorded which). This receptor was obtained from a woman aged 30 to 39 who had recovered from COVID-19. The DNA sequence is given as TGTGCCAGCAGCCCGAGACGGGACACTGAAGCTTTCTTT. Its amino acids are CASSPRRDTEAFF. The full variable domain, completed from the reference TRBV7-3 and TRBJ1-1 proteins outside the CDR3, reads GAGVSQTPSNKVTEKGKYVELRCDPISGHTALYWYRQSLGQGPEFLIYFQGTGAADDSGLPNDRFFAVRPEGSVSTLKIQRTERGDSAVYLCASSPRRDTEAFFGQGTRLTVV.